This TCR beta chain was found in a study of blood T cell repertoires in COVID-19. Overall study: Acute and convalescent COVID-19 samples came from the United States, Italy and Spain. The cDNA or gDNA used as material had been derived from T cells, B-cell-depleted T cells, or PBMCs.

In the original workflow: Estimated nucleated cell counts came from reference gene primer amplification. Only in-frame clones appear in the TCRdb table, and some are missing; sequencing was by immunoSEQ multiplex PCR. That table gives V, J and clone size, and the DNA gave D and trimming. The table records under 95,000 clones, 79% of them present only once. This CDR3 is 16 amino acids long. The germline V gene encodes CDR1 MNHEY and CDR2 SMNVEV (reference sequence). Losses at the gene ends were 3 bases for V and 7 bases for J; bases not matched to a gene: 9. The receptor comes from a man aged 70-80 years with acute or convalescent COVID-19. This chain joins TRBV27 and TRBJ1-6, with 7 bases lining up with TRBD1. Sequences were obtained from peripheral blood. DNA of the CDR3: TGTGCCAGCAGTTTCCACGGACAGGTGACCAATTCACCCCTCCACTTT. Translation gives CASSFHGQVTNSPLHF.